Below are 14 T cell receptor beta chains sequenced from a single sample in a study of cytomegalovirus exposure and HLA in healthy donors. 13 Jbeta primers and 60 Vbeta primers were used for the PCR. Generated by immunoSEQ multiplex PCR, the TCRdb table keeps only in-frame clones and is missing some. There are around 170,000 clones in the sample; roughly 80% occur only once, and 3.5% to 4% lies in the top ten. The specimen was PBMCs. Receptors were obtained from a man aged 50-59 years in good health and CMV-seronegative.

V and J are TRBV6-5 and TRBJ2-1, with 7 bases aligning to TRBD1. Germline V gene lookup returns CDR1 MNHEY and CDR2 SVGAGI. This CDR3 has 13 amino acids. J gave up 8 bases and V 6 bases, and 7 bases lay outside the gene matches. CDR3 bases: TGTGCCAGCAGCAGGGAACAGGGGCATGAGCAGTTCTTC. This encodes CASSREQGHEQFF.

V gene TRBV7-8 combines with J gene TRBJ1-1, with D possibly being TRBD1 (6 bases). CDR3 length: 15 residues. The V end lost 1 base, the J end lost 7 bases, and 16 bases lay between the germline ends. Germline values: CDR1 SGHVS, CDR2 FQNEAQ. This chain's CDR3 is CASSLGNVATGEAFF. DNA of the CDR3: TGTGCCAGCAGCTTAGGTAACGTGGCGACAGGTGAAGCTTTCTTT.

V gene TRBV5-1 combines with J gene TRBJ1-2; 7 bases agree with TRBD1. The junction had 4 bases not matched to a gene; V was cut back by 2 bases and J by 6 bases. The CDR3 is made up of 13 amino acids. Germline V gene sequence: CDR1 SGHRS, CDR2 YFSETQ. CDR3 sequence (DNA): TGCGCCAGCAGCTTAACAGGGGAAGATGGCTACACCTTC. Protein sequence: CASSLTGEDGYTF.

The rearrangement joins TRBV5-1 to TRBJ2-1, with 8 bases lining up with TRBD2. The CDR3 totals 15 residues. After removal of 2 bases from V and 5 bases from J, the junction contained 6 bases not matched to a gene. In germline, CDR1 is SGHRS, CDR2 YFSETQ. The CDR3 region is CASSFSGATDNEQFF. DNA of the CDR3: TGCGCCAGCAGCTTTAGCGGGGCCACGGACAATGAGCAGTTCTTC.

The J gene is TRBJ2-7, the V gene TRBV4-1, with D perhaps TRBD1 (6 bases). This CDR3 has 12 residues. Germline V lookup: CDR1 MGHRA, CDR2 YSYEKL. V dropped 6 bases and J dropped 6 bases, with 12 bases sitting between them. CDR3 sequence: CASSTTGFEQYF. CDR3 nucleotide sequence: TGCGCCAGCAGTACTACAGGGTTCGAGCAGTACTTC.

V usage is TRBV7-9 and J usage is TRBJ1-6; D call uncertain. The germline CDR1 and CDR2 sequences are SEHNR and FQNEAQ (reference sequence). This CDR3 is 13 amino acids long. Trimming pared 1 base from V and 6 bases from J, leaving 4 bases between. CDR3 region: CASSLDSNSPLHF. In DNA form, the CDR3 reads TGTGCCAGCAGCTTAGACAGTAATTCACCCCTCCACTTT.

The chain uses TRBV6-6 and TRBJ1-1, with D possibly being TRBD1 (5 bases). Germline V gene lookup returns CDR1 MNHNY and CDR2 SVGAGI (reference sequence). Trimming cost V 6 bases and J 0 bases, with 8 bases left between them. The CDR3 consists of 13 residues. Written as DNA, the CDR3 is TGTGCCAGCAGCCAGGGTATGAACACTGAAGCTTTCTTT. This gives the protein CASSQGMNTEAFF.

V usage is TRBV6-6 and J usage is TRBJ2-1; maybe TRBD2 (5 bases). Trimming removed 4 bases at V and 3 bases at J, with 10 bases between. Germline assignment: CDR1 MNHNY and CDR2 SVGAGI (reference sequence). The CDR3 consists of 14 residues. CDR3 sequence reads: CASSWLADYNEQFF. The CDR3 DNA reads TGTGCCAGCAGTTGGCTAGCAGACTACAATGAGCAGTTCTTC.

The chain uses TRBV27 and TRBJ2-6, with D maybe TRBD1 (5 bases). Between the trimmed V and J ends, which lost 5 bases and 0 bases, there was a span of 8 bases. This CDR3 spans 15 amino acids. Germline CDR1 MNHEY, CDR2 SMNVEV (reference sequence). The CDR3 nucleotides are TGTGCCAGCAGTCTAACAGGCTCTGGGGCCAACGTCCTGACTTTC. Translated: CASSLTGSGANVLTF. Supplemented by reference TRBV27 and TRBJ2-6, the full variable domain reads EAQVTQNPRYLITVTGKKLTVTCSQNMNHEYMSWYRQDPGLGLRQIYYSMNVEVTDKGDVPEGYKVSRKEKRNFPLILESPSPNQTSLYFCASSLTGSGANVLTFGAGSRLTVL.

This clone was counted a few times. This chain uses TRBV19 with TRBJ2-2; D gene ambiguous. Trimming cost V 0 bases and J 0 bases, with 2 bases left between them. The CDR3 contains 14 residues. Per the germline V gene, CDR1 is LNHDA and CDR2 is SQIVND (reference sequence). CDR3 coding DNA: TGTGCCAGTAGTATAGACTCGAACACCGGGGAGCTGTTTTTT. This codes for CASSIDSNTGELFF.

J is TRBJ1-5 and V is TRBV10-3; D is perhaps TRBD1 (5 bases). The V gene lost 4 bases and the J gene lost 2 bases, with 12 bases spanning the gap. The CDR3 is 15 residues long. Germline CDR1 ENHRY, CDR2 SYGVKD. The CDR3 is CAISAAGDGNQPQHF. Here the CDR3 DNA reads TGTGCCATCAGTGCCGCGGGGGACGGCAATCAGCCCCAGCATTTT.

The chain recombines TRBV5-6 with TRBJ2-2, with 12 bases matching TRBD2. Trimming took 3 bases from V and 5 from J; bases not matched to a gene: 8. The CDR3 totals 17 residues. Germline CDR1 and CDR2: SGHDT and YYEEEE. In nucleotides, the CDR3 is TGTGCCAGCAGCTCAAGAGGACTAGCGGGGCTGACCGGGGAGCTGTTTTTT. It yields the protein CASSSRGLAGLTGELFF.

DNA for the CDR3: TGTGCTAGTGGTTTGATAAGGGGATGGACTGAAGCTTTCTTT. Translated, it gives CASGLIRGWTEAFF. This sequence joins TRBV12-5 and TRBJ1-1; a weak D match, TRBD1 (5 bases). V lost 2 bases and J lost 5, with 12 bases in between. This CDR3 is 14 amino acids long. Germline assignment: CDR1 LGHNT and CDR2 FRNRAP.

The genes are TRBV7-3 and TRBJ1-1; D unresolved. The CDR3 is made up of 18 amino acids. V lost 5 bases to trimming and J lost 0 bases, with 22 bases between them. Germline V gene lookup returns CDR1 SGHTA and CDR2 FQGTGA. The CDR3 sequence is CASSGGLERQIMNTEAFF. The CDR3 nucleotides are TGTGCCAGCAGCGGAGGCCTGGAACGGCAAATTATGAACACTGAAGCTTTCTTT.